This TCR beta chain is drawn from a study of blood T cells in healthy people across ages. The CDR3 runs to 12 residues. The ends were cut back, 5 bases at V and 3 bases at J, with 6 bases in the middle. In germline, CDR1 is SGHDT, CDR2 YYEEEE. This clonotype was picked up a small number of times. Its antigen remains unidentified. Primers used in a second PCR of roughly 7 to 12 cycles were a sample-barcoded 5' primer and a J-beta primer mix. Researchers report that each sample yielded at least 3 million CDR3-containing paired-end reads. TCRdb reprocessed the 5' RACE reads via MiXCR and lists one record per CDR3 protein. Here the sample spans about 1,400,000 distinct CDR3 sequences, around 42% being singletons. Broader study findings: Greater diversity and more naive CD4+ cells were seen in long-lived donors than in aged donors. Expanded clonotype changes were possibly confounded by unknown donor CMV status.

This TCR came from a woman aged 18-35 years in good health. This rearrangement joins TRBV5-6 to TRBJ2-4; D perhaps matches TRBD2 (5 bases). The sequenced sample consisted of blood. The CDR3 DNA sequence: TGTGCCAGCAGGGCGGGCAAAAACATTCAGTACTTC. Residues: CASRAGKNIQYF.